Each of the 9 T cell receptor beta chains below was sequenced from the same sample in a study of blood T cells in healthy people across ages. The use of a sample-barcoded 5' primer and a J-beta primer mix characterized a second PCR of about 7 to 12 cycles. Using its own MiXCR run on the 5' RACE reads, TCRdb lists one record per CDR3 protein. The sample lists approximately 2,000,000 distinct CDR3 sequences, about 39% seen once, with 20% to 25% in the top ten. The material sequenced was blood. The receptors originated from a human donor in good health.

This clonotype was recorded once. A much larger clone lies a single base off, so this may be a read error. The chain recombines TRBV15 with TRBJ1-2; 7 positions agree with TRBD1. CDR1 and CDR2 (germline): LNHNV, YYDKDF (reference sequence). This CDR3 is built from 15 residues. The DNA of the CDR3 is TGTGCCTCCAGCAGACCATCAGGGGGGGTCGCTGGCTACACCTTC. Translation: CASSRPSGGVAGYTF.

This clonotype was seen a few times. The chain has TRBV12-3 or TRBV12-4 and TRBJ2-2; D is unclear. V lost 6 bases, J lost 0 bases, and 8 bases lay in between. This CDR3 region has 14 residues. Here the CDR3 DNA reads TGTGCCAGCAGGGGCTGGACGAACACCGGGGAGCTGTTTTTT. Residues: CASRGWTNTGELFF.

The chain is built from TRBV6-1 and TRBJ2-1; D is unresolved. The CDR3 is made up of 11 amino acids. The germline V gene has CDR1 MNHNS and CDR2 SASEGT. With 3 bases removed from V and 14 bases from J, the gap between germline ends came to 11 bases. CDR3 coding DNA: TGTGCCAGCAGTGACCTTAGGCAGGAGTTCTTC. This encodes CASSDLRQEFF.

This clonotype was counted between two and nine times. The chain links TRBV6-2 or TRBV6-3 to TRBJ2-1; 14 bases fit TRBD2. CDR1 and CDR2 (germline): MNHEY, SVGEGT. V shed 5 bases, J shed 12 bases, and the junction held 18 bases outside the gene matches. This CDR3 comprises 18 residues. The CDR3 region is CASSKPGTSGGNMHGQFF. The CDR3 DNA reads as TGTGCCAGCAGTAAACCCGGGACTAGCGGGGGAAATATGCATGGGCAGTTCTTC.

The chain carries TRBV18 and TRBJ1-1, with 8 bases matching TRBD1. There are 14 residues in the CDR3. Per germline, CDR1 KGHSH and CDR2 LQKENI. Losses at the gene ends were 6 bases for V and 3 bases for J; bases not matched to a gene: 6. This CDR3 reads CASSRTGSDTEAFF. CDR3 DNA sequence: TGTGCCAGCTCTCGGACAGGGTCGGACACTGAAGCTTTCTTT.

The V and J genes are TRBV10-3 and TRBJ2-7; TRBD1 is a possible D gene (6 bases). Germline-derived CDR1 and CDR2 are ENHRY and SYGVKD. The CDR3 runs to 15 residues. The V gene lost 2 bases and the J gene lost 4 bases, with 15 bases spanning the gap. The DNA of the CDR3 is TGTGCCATCAGTGAGCCGGGACATGGAAGATACGAGCAGTACTTC. Its protein is CAISEPGHGRYEQYF.

This clonotype has just a few counts. The chain joins TRBV20-1 to TRBJ2-4, with TRBD1 as a possible D gene (5 bases). The DNA end is more similar to TRBJ2-7, so the J call may be wrong. CDR3 length equals 14 residues. Germline assignment: CDR1 DFQATT and CDR2 SNEGSKA (reference sequence). The CDR3 sequence: CSAQPAGYSYEQYF. CDR3 sequence (DNA): TGCAGTGCCCAACCCGCAGGGTATAGTTACGAGCAGTACTTC.

The V gene is TRBV6-1, the J gene TRBJ2-5; D may be TRBD1 (6 bases). The J call may be in error: the DNA end matches TRBJ2-7 better. From germline, CDR1 is MNHNS and CDR2 SASEGT. This CDR3 has 16 residues. The CDR3 here is CASSATRTANVHEQYF. The CDR3 DNA reads as TGTGCCAGCAGTGCGACCAGGACAGCAAATGTCCACGAGCAGTACTTC.

This clonotype was seen only a few times. The chain has TRBV12-5 and TRBJ1-2, with D possibly matching TRBD1 (5 bases). The CDR3 consists of 14 residues. V lost 3 bases, J lost 4 bases, and 12 bases lay in between. Germline lookup yields CDR1 LGHNT and CDR2 FRNRAP. DNA of the CDR3: TGTGCTAGTGGTTTTCAGGGCACTGGCTATGGCTACACCTTC. Translation: CASGFQGTGYGYTF. The entire variable domain, with the rest obtained from reference TRBV12-5 and TRBJ1-2, is as follows: DARVTQTPRHKVTEMGQEVTMRCQPILGHNTVFWYRQTMMQGLELLAYFRNRAPLDDSGMPKDRFSAEMPDATLATLKIQPSEPRDSAVYFCASGFQGTGYGYTFGSGTRLTVV.